This TCR beta chain was sequenced during a study of blood T cells in healthy people across ages. Study summary: T cells yielded about one barcoded beta molecule per two cells through template switching.

The CDR3 spans 16 residues. With V trimmed by 0 bases and J by 4 bases, 4 bases remained unmatched. Germline CDR1 MGHRA, CDR2 YSYEKL. The authors ran a second PCR of roughly 6 to 11 cycles using a sample-barcoded 5' primer and a J-beta primer mix. One entry per CDR3 protein results from TCRdb running MiXCR on the 5' RACE reads. The sample has around 1,500,000 distinct CDR3 sequences, 42% seen once. The clonotype originates from a woman aged 18-35 years in good health. This chain links TRBV4-1 with TRBJ2-1; TRBD2 agrees at 9 bases. The sequenced sample was blood. CDR3 nucleotide sequence: TGCGCCAGCAGCCAAGAGCTAGCGGGGAGATACAATGAGCAGTTCTTC. Encoded protein: CASSQELAGRYNEQFF.